This T cell receptor beta chain was sequenced in a study of T cells in Graves' hyperthyroidism and ophthalmopathy. Deletions cut 0 bases from V and 8 bases from J, with 7 bases between. The CDR3 consists of 13 residues. Germline V gene sequence: CDR1 SGHVS, CDR2 FNYEAQ. Amplification of TCR beta CDR3 regions was performed using RNA transcripts as template. First-round RT-PCR of the TCR CDR3 relied on the HTBI primer set. Each CDR3 protein gets one entry after TCRdb re-called the multiplex PCR reads with MiXCR. Among under 400,000 distinct CDR3 sequences listed, around a sixth were seen once. This sequence originates from a woman aged 50 to 60 with Graves' hyperthyroidism. Specimen: blood. The rearrangement links TRBV7-6 to TRBJ2-2; no clear D. CDR3: CASSLAVAGELFF. The CDR3, as DNA: TGTGCCAGCAGCTTAGCGGTGGCAGGGGAGCTGTTTTTT.